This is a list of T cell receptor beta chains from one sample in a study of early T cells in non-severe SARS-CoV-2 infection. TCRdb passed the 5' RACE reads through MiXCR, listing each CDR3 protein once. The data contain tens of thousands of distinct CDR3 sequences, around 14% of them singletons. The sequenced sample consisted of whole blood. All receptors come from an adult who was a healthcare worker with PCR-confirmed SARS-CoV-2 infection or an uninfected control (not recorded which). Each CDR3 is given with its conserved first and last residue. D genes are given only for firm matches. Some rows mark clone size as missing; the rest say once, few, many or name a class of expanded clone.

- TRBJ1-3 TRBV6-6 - TGTGCCAGCAGTTACCTAAACAGGGTTTTGGGGTCTGGAAACACCATATATTTT CASSYLNRVLGSGNTIYF
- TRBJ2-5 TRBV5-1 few TGCGCCAGCAGCCCCGGACAGAGTGCAGAGACCCAGTACTTC CASSPGQSAETQYF
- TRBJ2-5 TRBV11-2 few TGTGCCAGCAGCGCCTCCCGAGAGACCCAGTACTTC CASSASRETQYF
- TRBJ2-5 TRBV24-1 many TGTGCCACCAGTGATGGGACTGACAGAACCCAAGAGACCCAGTACTTC CATSDGTDRTQETQYF
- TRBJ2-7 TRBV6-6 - TGTGCCAGCAGTTACTCGATCGCCGCACCCGAGCAGTACTTC CASSYSIAAPEQYF
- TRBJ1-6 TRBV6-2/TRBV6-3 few TGTGCCAGCACCAAGAGGACAGCTAATTCACCCCTCCACTTT CASTKRTANSPLHF
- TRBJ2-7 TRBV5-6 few TGTGCCAGCAGCTTACCAAGACTTGGGGAGCAGTACTTC CASSLPRLGEQYF
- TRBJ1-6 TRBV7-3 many TGTGCCAGCAGCGGGTATGCCCCCCGGGATTCACCCCTCCACTTT CASSGYAPRDSPLHF
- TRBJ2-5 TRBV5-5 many TGTGCCAGCAGCTTGGCCGCAGGAATGGAGACCCAGTACTTC CASSLAAGMETQYF
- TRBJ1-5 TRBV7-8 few TGTGCCAGCAGCTTGGCTCCAATTCAGCCCCAGCATTTT CASSLAPIQPQHF
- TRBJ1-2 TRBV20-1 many TGCAGTGCTATCACAGGGAACTATGGCTACACCTTC CSAITGNYGYTF
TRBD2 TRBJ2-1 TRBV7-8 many TGTGCCAGCAGCTTAGCGACGGGGGGGCACAATGAGCAGTTCTTC CASSLATGGHNEQFF
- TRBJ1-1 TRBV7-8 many TGTGCCAGCAGCTTGGCCCTCAACACTGAAGCTTTCTTT CASSLALNTEAFF
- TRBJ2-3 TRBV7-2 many TGTGCCAGCAGCGACGCCTGGAGGGCAGATACGCAGTATTTT CASSDAWRADTQYF
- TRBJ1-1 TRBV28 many TGTGCCAGCAGTTTAGTGAACACTGAAGCTTTCTTT CASSLVNTEAFF
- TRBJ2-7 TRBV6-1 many TGTGCCAGCAGTGAATTTAGACCAGGTCTGGGGTACGAGCAGTACTTC CASSEFRPGLGYEQYF
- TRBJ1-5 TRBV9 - TGTGCCAGCAGCGTTCAGGACTTTCAGCCCCAGCATTTT CASSVQDFQPQHF
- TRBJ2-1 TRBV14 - TGTGCCAGCAGCCAGGACGGGACTTACCTATACGAGCAGTTCTTC CASSQDGTYLYEQFF
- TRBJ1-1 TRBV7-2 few TGTGCCAGCAGAACAGGGAATTGGGCTGAAGCTTTCTTT CASRTGNWAEAFF
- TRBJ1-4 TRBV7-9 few TGTGCCAGCAGCAAACAGAGGGAAAAACTGTTTTTT CASSKQREKLFF
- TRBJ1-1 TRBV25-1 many TGTGCCAGCAGTGCGGGGAGGATCACTGAAGCTTTCTTT CASSAGRITEAFF
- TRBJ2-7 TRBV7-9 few TGTGCCAGCATCGGAGCGCCCTCCTACGAGCAGTACTTC CASIGAPSYEQYF
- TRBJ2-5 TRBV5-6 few TGTGCCAGCAGCTTGGAGATCCCAGGGCCCCAGTACTTC CASSLEIPGPQYF
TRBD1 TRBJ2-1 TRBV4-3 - TGCGCCAGCAGCTACCGGACAGGGAATGAGCAGTTCTTC CASSYRTGNEQFF
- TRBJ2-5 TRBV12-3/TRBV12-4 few TGTGCCAGCAGTTTAAGGGACGGAGAGACCCAGTACTTC CASSLRDGETQYF
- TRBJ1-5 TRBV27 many TGTGCCAGCAGTTTATGGGGGTATAGCAATCAGCCCCAGCATTTT CASSLWGYSNQPQHF
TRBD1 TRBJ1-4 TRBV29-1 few TGCAGCGTTGAGGAACTACAGGGGGCAAGGGAAAAACTGTTTTTT CSVEELQGAREKLFF
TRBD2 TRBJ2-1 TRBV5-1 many TGCGCCAGCAGCTTTTTCAGCGGCGGGAGGATCTACAATGAGCAGTTCTTC CASSFFSGGRIYNEQFF
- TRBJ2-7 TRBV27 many TGTGCCAGCAGTTTACGTGGGACTGCGACCTACGAGCAGTACTTC CASSLRGTATYEQYF
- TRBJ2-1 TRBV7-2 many TGTGCCAGCAGCCTAACACGCCCCCCACAGGGATGGGATGAGCAGTTCTTC CASSLTRPPQGWDEQFF
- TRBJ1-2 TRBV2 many TGTGCCAGCATATCTACAGGCTCAGGGGGCTACACCTTC CASISTGSGGYTF
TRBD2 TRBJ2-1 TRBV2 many TGTGCCAGCAGTCCCTTGGGACTAGCATCCCATGAGCAGTTCTTC CASSPLGLASHEQFF
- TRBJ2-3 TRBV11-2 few TGTGCCAGCAGCCTTCTAGGACAGTCATCAGATACGCAGTATTTT CASSLLGQSSDTQYF